Sequencing of this T cell receptor beta chain was carried out in a study of T cell responses to AZD1222 COVID-19 vaccine. Findings and caveats of the study: Donor demographics were predominantly white British with a female majority; clonal diversity may be underestimated. Elevations in Spike-specific TCR breadth and depth followed administration of two AZD1222 doses. Repertoire collection took place solely once the T cell response had peaked.

This clone was observed a handful of times. Its antigen is not known. Sequenced by immunoSEQ multiplex PCR; TCRdb stores in-frame clones only, minus some. The sample includes some 130,000 clones, 75% to 95% of them seen just once. This CDR3 comprises 15 residues. CDR1 is SQVTM and CDR2 is ANQGSEA in the germline V gene. Trimming removed 6 bases at V and 3 bases at J, with 21 bases between. The TCR comes from an adult who received the AZD1222 COVID-19 vaccine. The chain is built from TRBV29-1 and TRBJ2-7; perhaps D is TRBD1 or TRBD2 (5 bases each). Sample: peripheral blood, taken 28 days after the second AZD1222 dose. In DNA form, the CDR3 reads TGCAGCGTGATGCGTGGTGGGACCGTCAACTACGAGCAGTACTTC. Encoded protein: CSVMRGGTVNYEQYF.